The 14 T cell receptor beta chains below come from one sample, sequenced in a study of Graves' ophthalmopathy and Graves' hyperthyroidism. Using RNA transcripts, the TCR beta CDR3 regions were amplified. HTBI primers served in a first-round RT-PCR, which a second-round multiplex PCR followed. TCRdb re-analysed the multiplex PCR reads in MiXCR, keeping a single row per CDR3 protein. Of about 420,000 distinct CDR3 sequences listed, around 20% are singletons. The sample comprised peripheral blood. These receptors were taken from a young woman with stable Graves' hyperthyroidism.

This chain links TRBV18 with TRBJ2-7; the match to TRBD2 covers 9 bases. Germline-derived CDR1 and CDR2 are KGHSH and LQKENI. This CDR3 has 15 amino acids. Trimming at V came to 2 bases and at J to 4 bases, leaving 6 bases not matched to a gene. CDR3 DNA sequence: TGTGCCAGCTCACCAAGGTCTAGCGGGGCTTACGAGCAGTACTTC. Protein sequence: CASSPRSSGAYEQYF.

A note on this clonotype: One junction end disagrees with the germline gene, perhaps due to a read error. The V call is TRBV28, the J call TRBJ2-4; 15 nucleotides align to TRBD2. The CDR3 covers 18 residues. Germline V lookup: CDR1 MDHEN, CDR2 SYDVKM. The CDR3 sequence: CASSSGTSGRPRKNIKYF. In nucleotides, the CDR3 is TGTGCCAGCAGTTCCGGGACTAGCGGGAGGCCCCGCAAAAACATTAAGTACTTC.

About this clonotype: A much larger clone sits a single nucleotide away, making a read error possible. The rearrangement uses TRBV20-1 and TRBJ2-7; D might be TRBD2 (7 bases). The CDR3 has 15 residues. Germline assignment: CDR1 DFQATT and CDR2 SNEGSKA (reference sequence). CDR3 nucleotide sequence: TGCAGTTCTAGAATGTTCGGGGGGCGTACCTACGAGCAGTACTTC. Amino acids: CSSRMFGGRTYEQYF.

The chain joins TRBV28 to TRBJ1-1; TRBD1 agrees at 7 bases. The J segment lost 4 bases and the V segment lost 6 bases, leaving 8 bases of the junction unmatched. In germline, CDR1 is MDHEN, CDR2 SYDVKM. The CDR3 spans 14 residues. CDR3 nucleotide sequence: TGTGCCAGCAGCTTGACAGGGATGGGCACTGAAGCTTTCTTT. Translation gives CASSLTGMGTEAFF.

This chain connects TRBV7-9 to TRBJ2-5, with TRBD2 matching 9 bases. This CDR3 comprises 15 residues. Germline CDR1 and CDR2: SEHNR and FQNEAQ (reference sequence). Trimming removed 5 bases from V and 2 bases from J; junction bases left unmatched: 6. The CDR3 DNA follows: TGTGCCAGCAGCGCGGGACTAGCTTATCAAGAGACCCAGTACTTC. This encodes CASSAGLAYQETQYF. Filled out from reference TRBV7-9 and TRBJ2-5, the complete variable domain reads DTGVSQNPRHKITKRGQNVTFRCDPISEHNRLYWYRQTLGQGPEFLTYFQNEAQLEKSRLLSDRFSAERPKGSFSTLEIQRTEQGDSAMYLCASSAGLAYQETQYFGPGTRLLVL.

The V call is TRBV19, the J call TRBJ1-5; tentative D call: TRBD1 (5 bases). The V end was cut by 9 bases, the J end by 4 bases, with 19 bases between. Germline CDR1 LNHDA, CDR2 SQIVND (reference sequence). The CDR3 loop spans 15 amino acids. The CDR3 nucleotides read TGTGCCAGCACAGGTCTGGGTCCGATTAATCAGCCCCAGCATTTT. It is translated as CASTGLGPINQPQHF.

This clonotype was found many times. This chain uses TRBV12-3 or TRBV12-4 with TRBJ1-1; 7 nucleotides align to TRBD1. The CDR3 loop spans 12 amino acids. After removal of 5 bases from V and 4 bases from J, the junction contained 1 base not matched to a gene. The CDR3 coding sequence is TGTGCCAGCAGTACAGGGGTCACTGAAGCTTTCTTT. This encodes CASSTGVTEAFF.

This clonotype came up many times. The chain employs TRBV20-1 and TRBJ2-7, with a tentative D call TRBD2 (5 bases). CDR1 is DFQATT and CDR2 is SNEGSKA in the germline V gene (reference sequence). V was clipped by 4 bases and J by 6 bases, with 10 bases between them. The CDR3 spans 11 residues. DNA of the CDR3: TGCAGTGCTACCAGAGGAGGCGAGCAGTACTTC. Amino acids: CSATRGGEQYF.

The CDR3 sequence is CASSQAAGGSYGYTF. The CDR3 DNA sequence: TGTGCCAGCAGCCAAGCCGCAGGGGGCAGCTATGGCTACACCTTC. This chain uses TRBV3-1 with TRBJ1-2; 8 nucleotides line up with TRBD1. The CDR3 loop spans 15 amino acids. V was pared by 1 base and J by 4 bases, with 5 bases of the junction left unmatched. Looked up from germline, CDR1 is LGHDT and CDR2 is YNNKEL (reference sequence).

This clonotype was counted ten times or more. The chain is built from TRBV20-1 and TRBJ2-7; 9 bases map to TRBD2. V shed 0 bases, J shed 9 bases, and the junction held 9 bases outside the gene matches. Germline V gene sequence: CDR1 DFQATT, CDR2 SNEGSKA (reference sequence). The CDR3 is made up of 14 amino acids. The CDR3 nucleotides read TGCAGTGCTAGAGATCAATTAGCGGGAGTTGGGCAGTACTTC. Translated: CSARDQLAGVGQYF.

Concerning this clonotype: This could be a read error, since a much larger clone is one nucleotide away. Likely a read error: the CDR3 ends without its conserved phenylalanine or tryptophan. The rearrangement joins TRBV7-9 to TRBJ1-1; D unresolved. The V end lost 0 bases, the J end lost 9 bases, and 14 bases lay between the germline ends. Germline lookup yields CDR1 SEHNR and CDR2 FQNEAQ (reference sequence). The CDR3 totals 14 residues. DNA of the CDR3: TGTGCCAGCAGCTTAGCGCTGGACGGGGTCAAAGCTTTCGTT. Translation: CASSLALDGVKAFV.

This clonotype was observed many times. The chain joins TRBV6-1 to TRBJ1-1; a possible D gene is TRBD1 (6 bases). The CDR3 is 15 amino acids. Trimming took 5 bases from V and 7 from J, leaving 20 bases between them. Germline V gene lookup returns CDR1 MNHNS and CDR2 SASEGT. For the CDR3, the DNA is TGTGCCAGCAGTCCAAACCCAGGGGACGGGGGTGAAGCTTTCTTT. Amino acid sequence: CASSPNPGDGGEAFF.

This clonotype was picked up many times. The chain joins TRBV12-3 or TRBV12-4 to TRBJ2-7; no clear D. The V end was cut by 5 bases, the J end by 5 bases, with 16 bases between. The CDR3 has 14 amino acids. The CDR3 reads CASSLGRGRDEQYF. CDR3 bases: TGTGCCAGCAGTCTAGGACGCGGACGAGACGAGCAGTACTTC.

This clonotype was found many times. This chain joins TRBV24-1 and TRBJ2-5; possibly TRBD1 or TRBD2 for D (6 bases each). The length of the CDR3 is 14 residues. Trimming left V 6 bases short and J 5 bases short, with 15 bases between. Germline V gene sequence: CDR1 KGHDR, CDR2 SFDVKD. The CDR3 is CATSTRGLVETQYF. In DNA form, the CDR3 reads TGTGCCACCAGTACCAGGGGACTTGTCGAGACCCAGTACTTC.